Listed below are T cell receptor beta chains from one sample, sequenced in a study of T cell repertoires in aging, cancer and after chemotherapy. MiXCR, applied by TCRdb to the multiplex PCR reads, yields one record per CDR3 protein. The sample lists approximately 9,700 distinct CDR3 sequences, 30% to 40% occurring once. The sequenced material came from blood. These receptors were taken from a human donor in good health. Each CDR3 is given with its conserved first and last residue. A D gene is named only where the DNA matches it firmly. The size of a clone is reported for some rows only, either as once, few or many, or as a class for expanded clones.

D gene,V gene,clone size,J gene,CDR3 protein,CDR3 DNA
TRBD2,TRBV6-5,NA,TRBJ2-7,CASGIAGGFNYEQCF,TGTGCCAGCGGAATAGCGGGAGGCTTCAACTACGAGCAGTGCTTC
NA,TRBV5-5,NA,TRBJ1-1,CASSSGTLNTEAFF,TGCGCCAGCAGCAGCGGGACATTGAACACTGAAGCTTTCTTT
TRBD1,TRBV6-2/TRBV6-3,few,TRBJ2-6,CASSYPLTGVLVSGANVLTF,TGTGCCAGCAGTTACCCTTTGACAGGGGTGCTTGTCTCTGGGGCCAACGTCCTGACTTTC
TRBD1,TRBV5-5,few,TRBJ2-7,CASSLTGAGEQYF,TGTGCCAGCAGCTTAACAGGGGCGGGCGAGCAGTACTTC
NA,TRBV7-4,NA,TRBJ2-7,CASSSGEASYEQYF,TGTGCCAGCAGTTCCGGGGAGGCGAGCTACGAGCAGTACTTC
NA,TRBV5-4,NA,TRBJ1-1,CASSLPGVGKTEAFF,TGTGCCAGCAGCTTGCCAGGGGTAGGGAAAACTGAAGCTTTCTTT
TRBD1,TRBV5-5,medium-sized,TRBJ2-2,CASSATGGGIPGELFF,TGTGCCAGCAGCGCCACAGGGGGCGGGATCCCCGGGGAGCTGTTTTTT
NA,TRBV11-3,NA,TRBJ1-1,CASSFSGWGAEAFF,TGTGCCAGCAGCTTCTCGGGTTGGGGCGCTGAAGCTTTCTTT
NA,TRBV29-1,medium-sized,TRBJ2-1,CSVMAFNEQFF,TGCAGCGTCATGGCTTTCAATGAGCAGTTCTTC
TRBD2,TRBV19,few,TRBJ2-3,CATAGPGGPDTQYF,TGTGCCACAGCGGGACCGGGGGGTCCAGATACGCAGTATTTT
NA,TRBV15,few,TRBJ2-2,CATSRGPRDIFQLVPGELFF,TGTGCCACCAGCAGAGGACCCAGGGACATCTTTCAGTTAGTACCCGGGGAGCTGTTTTTT
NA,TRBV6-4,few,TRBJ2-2,CASSDQGTGELFF,TGTGCCAGCAGCGACCAGGGGACCGGGGAGCTGTTTTTT
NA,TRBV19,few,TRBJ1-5,CASKSGLLQPQHF,TGTGCCAGTAAATCGGGGCTGCTCCAGCCCCAGCATTTT
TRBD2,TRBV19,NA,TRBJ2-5,CASSIGGSGGARETQYF,TGTGCCAGTAGTATAGGGGGGAGCGGGGGAGCGCGGGAGACCCAGTACTTC
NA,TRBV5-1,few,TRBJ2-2,CASSLVPGGELFF,TGCGCCAGCAGCTTGGTTCCCGGTGGGGAGCTGTTTTTT
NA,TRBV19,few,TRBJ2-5,CASRGVGDQETQYF,TGTGCCAGTAGAGGGGTTGGGGACCAAGAGACCCAGTACTTC
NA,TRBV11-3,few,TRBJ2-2,CASSPPGGRRLTGELFF,TGTGCCAGCAGCCCCCCCGGGGGACGGCGCCTAACCGGGGAGCTGTTTTTT
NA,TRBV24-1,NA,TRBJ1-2,CATSDPGEGYGYTF,TGTGCCACCAGTGATCCCGGGGAGGGCTATGGCTACACCTTC
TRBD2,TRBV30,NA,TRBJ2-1,CAWKIGGATEQFF,TGTGCCTGGAAAATCGGGGGGGCTACTGAGCAGTTCTTC
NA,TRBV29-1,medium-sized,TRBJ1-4,CSVLASRDEKLFF,TGCAGCGTTTTGGCTTCTAGGGATGAAAAACTGTTTTTT
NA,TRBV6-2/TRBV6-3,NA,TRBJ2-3,CASTKALPTDTQYF,TGTGCCAGCACGAAGGCGTTACCGACAGATACGCAGTATTTT
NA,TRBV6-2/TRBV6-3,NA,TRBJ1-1,CASSEGVNTEAFF,TGTGCCAGCAGTGAAGGGGTGAACACTGAAGCTTTCTTT
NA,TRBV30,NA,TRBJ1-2,CAWSSTGRIGYGYTF,TGTGCCTGGAGTTCCACAGGGAGGATCGGCTATGGCTACACCTTC
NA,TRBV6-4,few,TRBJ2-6,CASSATDNSGANVLTF,TGTGCCAGCAGCGCCACGGACAACTCTGGGGCCAACGTCCTGACTTTC
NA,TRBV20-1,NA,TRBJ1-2,CSAREEYGDYGYTF,TGCAGTGCTAGAGAGGAGTACGGGGACTATGGCTACACCTTC
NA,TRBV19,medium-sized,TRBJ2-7,CASRARGYEQYF,TGTGCCAGTCGGGCCCGGGGCTACGAGCAGTACTTC
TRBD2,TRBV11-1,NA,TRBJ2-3,CASRTGTSGVRDTQYF,TGTGCCAGCAGGACAGGGACTAGCGGGGTTCGAGATACGCAGTATTTT